This T cell receptor beta chain was sequenced during a study of T cells in Graves' hyperthyroidism and ophthalmopathy. General study points: Also found in blood were most expanded thyroid clonotypes above 0.001. Before onset, ophthalmopathy was predicted by the model a median around 6 months earlier.

This clonotype was picked up a small number of times. Antigen unknown. Amplification yielded TCR beta CDR3 regions, with RNA transcripts as the source. Initially, a first-round RT-PCR of the TCR CDR3 employed the HTBI primer set. TCRdb recomputed calls from the multiplex PCR reads with MiXCR, one row per CDR3 protein. The sample includes around 380,000 distinct CDR3 sequences, approximately 13% of them seen just once. Germline CDR1 LNHDA, CDR2 SQIVND (reference sequence). There are 16 residues in the CDR3. J was trimmed by 1 base and V by 3 bases; bases with no gene match: 4. The TCR sequence derives from a man aged 30-40 years with Graves' hyperthyroidism that later progressed to Graves' ophthalmopathy. Input material: blood. V is TRBV19 and J is TRBJ2-3; 10 bases match TRBD2. CDR3 DNA sequence: TGTGCCAGTAGTATCCTAGCGGGGGCTCGCACAGATACGCAGTATTTT. Translated: CASSILAGARTDTQYF.